This TCR beta chain appears in the sequencing data of a study of beta chain features in type 1 diabetes. Study-wide points: Whatever favoring of shorter templates PCR might show would apply equally to patients and controls. Shortening of TCRB CDR3s, moderate but significant, appeared in all four CD4+ subsets of Type 1 diabetes patients. In comparison with healthy donors, patients had naive, central memory and Treg TCRB repertoires that appeared more similar.

Details on this clone: Its specificity is unknown.

Averaging approximately 120 mL, one heparinised blood draw was given by each donor. The authors reverse transcribed all of the isolated RNA, so sequencing captured expressed TCRB transcripts. Produced via immunoSEQ multiplex PCR; TCRdb's table is partial and in-frame only. The sample has some 150,000 clones; around a tenth are singletons. Looked up from germline, CDR1 is SGHNT and CDR2 is YYREEE (reference sequence). V lost 3 bases, J lost 3 bases, and 2 bases stayed unmatched. There are 14 residues in the CDR3. This chain uses TRBV5-4 with TRBJ2-7, with 11 bases that match TRBD1. Sequenced input: central memory CD4+ T cells from blood. The TCR comes from a young man in good health. The CDR3: CASSWGTGGYEQYF. The CDR3 DNA reads TGTGCCAGCAGCTGGGGGACAGGGGGCTACGAGCAGTACTTC.